These 8 T cell receptor beta chains were sequenced from one sample in a study of blood T cell repertoires in COVID-19. TCRdb's copy holds only in-frame clones and misses some; the assay was immunoSEQ multiplex PCR. The data show around 300,000 clones, 85% seen once. The sample consisted of peripheral blood. These receptors all come from a woman aged 50 to 60 with active or convalescent COVID-19.

The chain joins TRBV19 to TRBJ1-1, with unresolved D. This CDR3 has 17 residues. The V and J ends lost 0 bases and 3 bases respectively, with 17 bases between them. Per germline, CDR1 LNHDA and CDR2 SQIVND (reference sequence). The CDR3 reads CASSIDNTPSPDTEAFF. In DNA, the CDR3 is TGTGCCAGTAGTATAGACAACACGCCGTCTCCTGACACTGAAGCTTTCTTT.

This chain connects TRBV2 to TRBJ2-5; 7 nucleotides agree with TRBD1. Germline V gene lookup returns CDR1 SNHLY and CDR2 FYNNEI. The CDR3 is made up of 14 amino acids. Unmatched junction bases numbered 8, after V lost 6 bases and J lost 4 bases. CDR3 DNA: TGTGCCAGCAGAGTAACAGGGGTATTAGAGACCCAGTACTTC. This translates into CASRVTGVLETQYF.

The chain joins TRBV5-1 to TRBJ2-1; 11 bases are a match to TRBD2. V was pared by 7 bases and J by 9 bases, with 12 bases of the junction left unmatched. Germline values: CDR1 SGHRS, CDR2 YFSETQ. CDR3 length: 15 residues. The CDR3 loop is CASESGTSGRGEQFF. The DNA of the CDR3 is TGCGCCAGCGAGTCCGGGACTAGCGGCCGAGGTGAGCAGTTCTTC.

This clone was seen many times. The rearrangement uses TRBV2 and TRBJ2-1; 12 nucleotides agree with TRBD2. J gave up 7 bases and V 6 bases, and 10 bases lay outside the gene matches. The CDR3 extends over 16 amino acids. The germline V gene encodes CDR1 SNHLY and CDR2 FYNNEI. CDR3 protein: CASSGELAGGSNEQFF. CDR3 bases: TGTGCCAGCAGCGGAGAACTAGCGGGAGGTAGTAATGAGCAGTTCTTC.

A few counts support this clone. The J gene is TRBJ1-3, the V gene TRBV11-2; D is unclear. CDR1 SGHAT and CDR2 FQNNGV come from the germline V gene. The germline V and J ends were trimmed by 5 bases and 4 bases, with 18 bases remaining between them. The CDR3 is made up of 16 amino acids. The CDR3 is CASSHTRAGFGNTIYF. DNA of the CDR3: TGTGCCAGCAGCCACACCCGTGCCGGGTTCGGAAACACCATATATTTT.

This chain joins TRBV7-2 and TRBJ1-1; D is uncertain. CDR3 length: 13 amino acids. The germline gives CDR1 SGHTA, CDR2 FQGNSA. Trimming took off 2 bases at V and 7 bases at J, with 11 bases between the two ends. The DNA for the CDR3 is TGTGCCAGCAGCTTAAGTCGTTCGGGTGAAGCTTTCTTT. Protein: CASSLSRSGEAFF.

The V and J genes are TRBV19 and TRBJ1-5; 7 nucleotides align to TRBD1. Germline trimming cut 7 bases from V and 5 bases from J; bases unmatched to any gene: 5. From germline, CDR1 is LNHDA and CDR2 SQIVND (reference sequence). The CDR3 is made up of 13 amino acids. The CDR3: CASKRQGDQPQHF. CDR3 DNA: TGTGCCAGTAAGAGACAGGGAGATCAGCCCCAGCATTTT.

The chain carries TRBV4-2 and TRBJ2-3, with 13 bases that match TRBD2. Germline values: CDR1 LGHNA, CDR2 YNFKEQ. The V segment lost 3 bases and the J segment 3 bases; nucleotides outside the gene matches: 0. The CDR3 has 15 amino acids. CDR3 sequence (DNA): TGTGCCAGCAGCCAGGGACTAGCGGGGACAGATACGCAGTATTTT. Its translation: CASSQGLAGTDTQYF.